One sample yielded the 22 T cell receptor beta chains listed below, sequenced in a study of post-analysis software for immune sequencing data. General study points: Five TRBV segments occurring more often in patients than controls included TRBV5-6, TRBV5-1 and TRBV20-1.

No antigen is known for these receptors. The authors incorporated unique molecular identifiers into the TCR beta cDNA libraries. Each CDR3 protein gets one entry after TCRdb re-called the PCR reads with MiXCR. The sample includes about 540,000 distinct CDR3 sequences, approximately 34% of them seen just once. Sequencing was done on a sample of blood. All receptors derive from a girl aged 2-17 years with multiple sclerosis.

A few counts support this clonotype. The chain couples TRBV5-1 to TRBJ2-1, with 10 bases aligning to TRBD2. J was trimmed by 8 bases and V by 1 base; bases with no gene match: 3. Germline-derived CDR1 and CDR2 are SGHRS and YFSETQ. CDR3 length equals 14 residues. The CDR3 protein is CASSLPSGGDEQFF. CDR3 nucleotides: TGCGCCAGCAGCTTGCCTAGCGGGGGTGATGAGCAGTTCTTC.

The chain couples TRBV12-3 or TRBV12-4 to TRBJ1-1; D gene uncertain. V lost 5 bases to trimming and J lost 0 bases, with 13 bases between them. The CDR3 sequence is 15 residues long. The CDR3 DNA is TGTGCCAGCAGTCTCGTGTCGGGGATGAACACTGAAGCTTTCTTT. Its protein product is CASSLVSGMNTEAFF.

Written as DNA, the CDR3 is TGCGCCAGCAGCGGCGGGGCGAGTGAAAAACTGTTTTTT. It yields the protein CASSGGASEKLFF. J is TRBJ1-4 and V is TRBV5-1, with D tentatively TRBD1 (5 bases). The CDR3 extends over 13 amino acids. The germline CDR1 and CDR2 sequences are SGHRS and YFSETQ. Trimming took off 4 bases at V and 7 bases at J, with 11 bases between the two ends. The full variable domain, with the rest looked up from reference TRBV5-1 and TRBJ1-4, is KAGVTQTPRYLIKTRGQQVTLSCSPISGHRSVSWYQQTPGQGLQFLFEYFSETQRNKGNFPGRFSGRQFSNSRSEMNVSTLELGDSALYLCASSGGASEKLFFGSGTQLSVL.

J is TRBJ2-7 and V is TRBV6-1, with D unresolved. Germline CDR1 reads MNHNS; CDR2 reads SASEGT. Trimming shortened V by 3 bases and J by 4 bases, and 4 bases separated the two germline ends. The CDR3 length is 11 residues. CDR3: CASSERYEQYF. The CDR3 DNA is TGTGCCAGCAGTGAGAGATACGAGCAGTACTTC.

In its sample, this clonotype was seen a few times. This chain joins TRBV20-1 and TRBJ2-7; the D is unclear. Trimming shortened V by 5 bases and J by 0 bases, and 8 bases separated the two germline ends. The germline gives CDR1 DFQATT, CDR2 SNEGSKA (reference sequence). The CDR3 totals 12 residues. The CDR3 region has the DNA TGCAGTGCTCCAAGTAACTCCTACGAGCAGTACTTC. Its translation is CSAPSNSYEQYF.

The gene calls are TRBV28 and TRBJ2-5; D is ambiguous. The germline V gene encodes CDR1 MDHEN and CDR2 SYDVKM. The V end was cut by 6 bases, the J end by 5 bases, with 16 bases between. The CDR3 covers 14 residues. The chain's CDR3 is CASSPLPGGETQYF. CDR3 in DNA: TGTGCCAGCAGCCCATTGCCGGGTGGTGAGACCCAGTACTTC.

This clonotype has a handful of counts. The V and J genes are TRBV5-6 and TRBJ2-7, with 8 bases lining up with TRBD2. The CDR3 totals 15 residues. CDR1 is SGHDT, CDR2 YYEEEE, per germline. Trimming took 1 base from V and 3 from J; bases not matched to a gene: 6. CDR3 region: CASSLTAGGDYEQYF. CDR3 nucleotide sequence: TGTGCCAGCAGCTTGACGGCGGGGGGAGACTACGAGCAGTACTTC. Full variable domain (rest looked up from reference TRBV5-6 and TRBJ2-7): DAGVTQSPTHLIKTRGQQVTLRCSPKSGHDTVSWYQQALGQGPQFIFQYYEEEERQRGNFPDRFSGHQFPNYSSELNVNALLLGDSALYLCASSLTAGGDYEQYFGPGTRLTVT.

This clonotype has more than one count but fewer than ten. The chain has TRBV12-3 or TRBV12-4 and TRBJ1-5, with D perhaps TRBD1 (5 bases). CDR3 length equals 15 residues. V was trimmed by 3 bases and J by 6 bases, leaving 15 bases between them. The CDR3 protein is CASSFSLQDPQPQHF. The DNA of the CDR3 is TGTGCCAGCAGTTTTTCCCTACAGGACCCTCAGCCCCAGCATTTT.

As regards this clonotype: Since the CDR3 does not end with the conserved phenylalanine or tryptophan, this likely comes from a read error. V is TRBV6-2 or TRBV6-3 and J is TRBJ2-4; D assignment may be TRBD1 or TRBD2 (6 bases each). The CDR3 is 16 amino acids. Trimming pared 0 bases from V and 9 bases from J, leaving 18 bases between. Germline V gene data show CDR1 as MNHEY and CDR2 as SVGEGT. In DNA form, the CDR3 reads TGTGCCAGCAGTTACTCGAGATGGGGGGCCCAAGGCATTCAGTACGTC. This gives the protein CASSYSRWGAQGIQYV.

The sample holds a few counts of this clonotype. The chain couples TRBV19 to TRBJ2-1; D unclear. The CDR3 is 13 residues long. Trimming pared 1 base from V and 8 bases from J, leaving 9 bases between. Looked up from germline, CDR1 is LNHDA and CDR2 is SQIVND (reference sequence). The DNA of the CDR3 is TGTGCCAGTAGTATAGGGGCGCGTGATGAGCAGTTCTTC. Translating gives CASSIGARDEQFF.

The chain uses TRBV20-1 and TRBJ2-7; possibly TRBD2 for D (6 bases). Trimming shortened V by 3 bases and J by 0 bases, and 15 bases separated the two germline ends. Germline assignment: CDR1 DFQATT and CDR2 SNEGSKA (reference sequence). The CDR3 has 15 amino acids. CDR3 DNA: TGCAGTGCTAGTGGCCGGGACTTGAGCTCCTACGAGCAGTACTTC. Translated: CSASGRDLSSYEQYF.

The chain combines TRBV5-6 with TRBJ2-3, with TRBD2 matching over 8 bases. This CDR3 is built from 15 residues. Trimming removed 4 bases from V and 6 bases from J; junction bases left unmatched: 10. In germline, CDR1 is SGHDT, CDR2 YYEEEE. The chain's CDR3 is CASSPGGLASDTQYF. The CDR3 DNA is TGTGCCAGCAGCCCGGGGGGGCTAGCGAGCGATACGCAGTATTTT.

The chain carries TRBV3-1 and TRBJ1-2; D uncertain. Germline values: CDR1 LGHDT, CDR2 YNNKEL (reference sequence). V gave up 2 bases and J gave up 3 bases, with 13 bases separating them. The CDR3 spans 15 residues. The CDR3 sequence: CASSQNVQWDYGYTF. The CDR3 region has the DNA TGTGCCAGCAGCCAAAATGTACAATGGGACTATGGCTACACCTTC.

This clonotype was seen a handful of times. The J gene is TRBJ2-5, the V gene TRBV29-1; D possibly corresponds to TRBD2 (7 bases). Trimming left V 4 bases short and J 4 bases short, with 16 bases between. The germline CDR1 and CDR2 sequences are SQVTM and ANQGSEA. The CDR3 has 14 residues. The CDR3: CSVAIRGAGETQYF. CDR3 nucleotide sequence: TGCAGCGTTGCAATACGGGGGGCCGGAGAGACCCAGTACTTC.

The rearrangement links TRBV20-1 to TRBJ1-1, with D tentatively TRBD1 (5 bases). Per germline, CDR1 DFQATT and CDR2 SNEGSKA (reference sequence). V was trimmed by 1 base and J by 5 bases, leaving 14 bases between them. The CDR3 has 14 residues. CDR3 sequence: CSARGDWGGTEAFF. The CDR3 nucleotides are TGCAGTGCTAGAGGGGATTGGGGGGGGACTGAAGCTTTCTTT.

This chain's CDR3 is CATSRERGLSYEQYF. As DNA, the CDR3 is TGTGCCACCAGCAGAGAGCGGGGGTTATCCTACGAGCAGTACTTC. The V call is TRBV15, the J call TRBJ2-7; TRBD2 aligns across 7 bases. Germline CDR1 and CDR2: LNHNV and YYDKDF (reference sequence). This CDR3 has 15 amino acids. The trim removed 0 bases at V and 1 base at J, leaving 3 bases unmatched.

The chain has TRBV6-5 and TRBJ1-2; D is perhaps TRBD1 (5 bases). Trimming stripped 6 bases from V and 2 bases from J, with 13 bases between. Germline CDR1 reads MNHEY; CDR2 reads SVGAGI. CDR3 length: 14 amino acids. The CDR3 is CASRNRGTNYGYTF. DNA of the CDR3: TGTGCCAGCAGGAATCGAGGGACGAACTATGGCTACACCTTC.

This clonotype turned up a few times. The chain carries TRBV12-3 or TRBV12-4 and TRBJ1-1; a weak D match, TRBD1 (6 bases). CDR3 length: 16 amino acids. V shed 6 bases and J shed 3 bases, with 20 bases lying between them. The CDR3: CASRQGRTLLDTEAFF. CDR3 in DNA: TGTGCCAGCAGACAGGGCAGGACGTTGTTGGACACTGAAGCTTTCTTT.

This clonotype was seen more than once but under ten times. This chain joins TRBV10-3 and TRBJ2-7; D might be TRBD1 or TRBD2, each matching 6 bases. This CDR3 comprises 15 residues. V lost 4 bases and J 6 bases, leaving 19 bases between the germline ends. Germline V lookup: CDR1 ENHRY, CDR2 SYGVKD. Here the CDR3 reads CAISGVPLQGGEQYF. CDR3 DNA sequence: TGTGCCATCAGTGGCGTCCCCTTACAGGGAGGCGAGCAGTACTTC.

Here the CDR3 reads CASSLVGQGLVVRGYTF. The CDR3 bases are TGTGCCAGCAGCTTAGTCGGACAGGGACTAGTAGTTCGGGGCTACACCTTC. The rearrangement links TRBV7-2 to TRBJ1-2, with 8 bases that match TRBD1. In germline, CDR1 is SGHTA, CDR2 FQGNSA. The ends lost 1 base at V and 8 bases at J; junction bases unmatched: 15. The CDR3 consists of 17 residues.

The V gene is TRBV20-1, the J gene TRBJ2-2; possibly TRBD2 for D (5 bases). From germline, CDR1 is DFQATT and CDR2 SNEGSKA (reference sequence). The length of the CDR3 is 12 residues. The CDR3 here is CSGSGDTGELFF. CDR3 nucleotide sequence: TGCAGCGGTTCCGGGGACACCGGGGAGCTGTTTTTT.

V is TRBV20-1 and J is TRBJ1-2, with D possibly being TRBD1 (5 bases). Germline lookup yields CDR1 DFQATT and CDR2 SNEGSKA (reference sequence). Trimming took off 1 base at V and 1 base at J, with 16 bases between the two ends. The CDR3 is 16 amino acids. The DNA for the CDR3 is TGCAGTGCTAGAGCTAGGCAGGGTTCCTTTAACTATGGCTACACCTTC. As protein: CSARARQGSFNYGYTF.